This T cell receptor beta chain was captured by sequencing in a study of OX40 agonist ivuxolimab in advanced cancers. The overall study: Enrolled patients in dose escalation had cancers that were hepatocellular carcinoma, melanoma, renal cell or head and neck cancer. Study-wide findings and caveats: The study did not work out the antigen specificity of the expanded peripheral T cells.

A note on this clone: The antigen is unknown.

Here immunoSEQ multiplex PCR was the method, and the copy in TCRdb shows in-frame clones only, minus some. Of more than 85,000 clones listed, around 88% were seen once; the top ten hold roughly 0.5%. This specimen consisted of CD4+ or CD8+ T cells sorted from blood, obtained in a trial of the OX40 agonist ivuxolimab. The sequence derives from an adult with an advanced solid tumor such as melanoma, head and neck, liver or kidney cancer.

The CDR3 is CASSVRQGANTEAFF. As DNA, the CDR3 is TGTGCCAGCAGTGTACGGCAGGGGGCGAACACTGAAGCTTTCTTT. The chain carries TRBV2 and TRBJ1-1; TRBD1 agrees at 8 bases. Germline V gene lookup returns CDR1 SNHLY and CDR2 FYNNEI. With V trimmed by 4 bases and J by 1 base, 5 bases remained unmatched. The CDR3 contains 15 residues.